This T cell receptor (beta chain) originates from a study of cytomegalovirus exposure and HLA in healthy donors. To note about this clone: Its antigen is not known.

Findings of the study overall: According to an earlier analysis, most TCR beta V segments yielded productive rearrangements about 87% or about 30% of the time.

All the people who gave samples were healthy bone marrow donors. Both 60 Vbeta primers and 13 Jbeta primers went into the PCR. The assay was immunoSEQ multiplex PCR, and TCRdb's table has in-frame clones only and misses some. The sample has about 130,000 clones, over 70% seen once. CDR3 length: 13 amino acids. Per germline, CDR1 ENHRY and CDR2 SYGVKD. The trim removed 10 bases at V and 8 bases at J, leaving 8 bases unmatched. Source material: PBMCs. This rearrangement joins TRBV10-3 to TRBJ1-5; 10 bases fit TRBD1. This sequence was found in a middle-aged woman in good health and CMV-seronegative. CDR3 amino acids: CATGQGINEPQHF. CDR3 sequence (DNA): TGTGCCACGGGACAGGGGATCAACGAGCCCCAGCATTTT.